This entry describes one T cell receptor beta chain. The antigen is not known. The sample belongs to a study of radiation and T cells in renal cell carcinoma. Whole-study context: Nephrectomy followed 15 Gy stereotactic body radiation by 4 weeks. Study-wide results and limits: In blood, top tumor clones expanded by 2 weeks, shrinking by 4.

V lost 6 bases and J lost 3; bases outside the gene matches: 7. This CDR3 has 14 amino acids. Per germline, CDR1 MNHEY and CDR2 SVGAGI. The sample's time point: baseline pretreatment blood. Treatment noted: 15 Gy SBRT to primary tumor, nephrectomy 4 weeks later. Serial blood draws occurred at baseline and 2 and 4 weeks post-SBRT. Here immunoSEQ multiplex PCR was the method, and the copy in TCRdb shows in-frame clones only, minus some. The sample yields about 130,000 clones, roughly 80% seen once. The chain links TRBV6-5 to TRBJ1-2, with 7 nucleotides matching TRBD1. The specimen comprised blood, sampled from a patient whose treatment included radiotherapy and nephrectomy. This sequence originates from a woman in her fifties or sixties with renal cell carcinoma. The CDR3 DNA reads TGTGCCAGCAGCCAGCTAGGGGGCGACTATGGCTACACCTTC. It codes for CASSQLGGDYGYTF.